This T cell receptor (beta chain) was found in a study of cytomegalovirus exposure and HLA in healthy donors. The overall study: Earlier findings included roughly 120 million unique TCR beta sequences obtained from about 170 million T cells.

Healthy people donating bone marrow made up the donors. Comment on this clone: Antigen specificity is unknown.

The CDR3 is 16 amino acids. Germline V gene data show CDR1 as SEHNR and CDR2 as FQNEAQ (reference sequence). V was shortened by 1 base and J by 0 bases, with 12 bases between the two germline ends. Study-level findings and limits: In a later analysis, TCR beta V- and J-gene trimming showed a link to a missense DCLRE1C variant.

A multiplex PCR was run with 60 Vbeta primers and 13 Jbeta primers. Sequencing was performed with immunoSEQ multiplex PCR; in TCRdb, only in-frame clones are kept and a portion is missing. Among roughly 130,000 clones, approximately 76% were seen once, and the ten largest hold roughly 1.9%. This chain joins TRBV7-9 and TRBJ2-5, with D perhaps TRBD2 (5 bases). This clonotype was obtained from a man aged 40-50 years in good health and CMV-seronegative. Source material: PBMCs. The CDR3 DNA reads TGTGCCAGCAGCTTAGTTTTAGCGCCGTACCAAGAGACCCAGTACTTC. Protein: CASSLVLAPYQETQYF.